Given below is one T cell receptor (beta chain) in context. What it binds is not known. Assay used: immunoSEQ multiplex PCR; TCRdb lists only in-frame clones, some missing. Of 9,500 to 11,000 clones listed, about four fifths were seen once; the top ten hold about 9%. This specimen belongs to a study of T cell clonotyping in hematopoietic cell transplantation. Germline V gives CDR1 MNHEY, CDR2 SVGAGI. This CDR3 spans 14 amino acids. With V trimmed by 6 bases and J by 6 bases, 10 bases remained unmatched. Whole-study results and caveats: At the given depth, recipient repertoires were over 95% de novo clonotypes.

Specimen: PBMCs, collected 30 days after allogeneic stem cell transplant. The TCR was taken from a female patient aged 40-49 years who had an allogeneic stem cell transplant from a related donor, so T cells may come from the graft donor. Some clones in this sample may be carry-over from other donors' samples. The rearrangement uses TRBV6-5 and TRBJ2-7; 8 bases line up with TRBD2. The CDR3 coding sequence is TGTGCCAGCAGCGATATAGCGGGACTGTCCGAGCAGTACTTC. Protein: CASSDIAGLSEQYF.